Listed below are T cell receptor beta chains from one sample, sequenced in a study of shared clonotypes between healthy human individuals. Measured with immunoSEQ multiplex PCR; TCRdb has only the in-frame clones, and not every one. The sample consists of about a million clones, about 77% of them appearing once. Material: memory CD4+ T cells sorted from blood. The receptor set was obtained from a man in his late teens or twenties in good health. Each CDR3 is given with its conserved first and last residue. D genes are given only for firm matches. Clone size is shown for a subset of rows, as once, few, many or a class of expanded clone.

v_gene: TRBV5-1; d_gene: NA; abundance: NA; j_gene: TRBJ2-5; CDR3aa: CASSGGIAAIQETQYF; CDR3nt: TGCGCCAGCAGCGGAGGGATAGCGGCCATACAAGAGACCCAGTACTTC
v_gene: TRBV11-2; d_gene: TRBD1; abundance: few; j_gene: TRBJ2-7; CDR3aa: CASSVTSGTATYEQYF; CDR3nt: TGTGCCAGCAGCGTAACTTCCGGGACAGCGACCTACGAGCAGTACTTC
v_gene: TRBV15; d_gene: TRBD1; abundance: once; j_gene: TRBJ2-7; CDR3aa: CATSTHRGTDEQYF; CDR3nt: TGTGCCACCAGCACTCACAGGGGAACGGACGAGCAGTACTTC
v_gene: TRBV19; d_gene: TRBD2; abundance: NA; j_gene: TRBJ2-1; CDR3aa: CASTQGSGGSYNEQFF; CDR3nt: TGTGCCAGTACCCAAGGTAGCGGGGGGTCCTACAATGAGCAGTTCTTC
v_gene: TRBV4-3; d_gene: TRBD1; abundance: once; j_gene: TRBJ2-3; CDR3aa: CASSQGRGGLGTDTQYF; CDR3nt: TGCGCCAGCAGCCAAGGCAGAGGGGGCTTGGGCACAGATACGCAGTATTTT
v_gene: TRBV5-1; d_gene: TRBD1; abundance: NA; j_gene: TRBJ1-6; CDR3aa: CASSSGTANSPLHF; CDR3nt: TGCGCCAGCAGCTCCGGGACAGCCAATTCACCCCTCCACTTT
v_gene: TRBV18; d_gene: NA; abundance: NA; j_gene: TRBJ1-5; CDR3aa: CASSLADQPQHF; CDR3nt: TGTGCCAGCTCACTGGCCGATCAGCCCCAGCATTTT
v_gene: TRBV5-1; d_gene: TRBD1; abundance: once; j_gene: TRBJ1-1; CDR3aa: CASSQEGAPNTEAFF; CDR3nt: TGCGCCAGCAGCCAGGAGGGGGCTCCAAACACTGAAGCTTTCTTT
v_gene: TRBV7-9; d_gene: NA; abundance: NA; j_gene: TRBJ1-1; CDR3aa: CASKPPSTFNTEAFF; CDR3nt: TGTGCCAGTAAACCACCCTCCACCTTTAACACTGAAGCTTTCTTT
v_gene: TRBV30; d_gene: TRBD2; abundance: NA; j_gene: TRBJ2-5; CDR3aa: CAWSHGTSGFKETQYF; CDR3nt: TGTGCCTGGAGTCACGGGACTAGCGGGTTTAAAGAGACCCAGTACTTC
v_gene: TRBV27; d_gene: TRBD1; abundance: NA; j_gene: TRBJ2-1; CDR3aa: CASSLFGQGEGEQFF; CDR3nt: TGTGCCAGCAGTTTATTTGGACAGGGGGAGGGTGAGCAGTTCTTC
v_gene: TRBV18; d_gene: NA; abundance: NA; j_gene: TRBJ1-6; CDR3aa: CASSPFPPSGNSPLHF; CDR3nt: TGTGCCAGCTCACCATTCCCCCCTTCCGGTAATTCACCCCTCCACTTT
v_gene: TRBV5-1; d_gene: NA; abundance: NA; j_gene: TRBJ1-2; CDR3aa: CASSLATGYGYTF; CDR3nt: TGCGCCAGCAGCTTGGCTACGGGGTATGGCTACACCTTC
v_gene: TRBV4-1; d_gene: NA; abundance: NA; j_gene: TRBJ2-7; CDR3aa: CASSTTRDNYEQYF; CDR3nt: TGCGCCAGCAGCACAACTAGGGACAACTACGAGCAGTACTTC
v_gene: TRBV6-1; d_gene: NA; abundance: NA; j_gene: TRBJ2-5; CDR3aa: CASSVDYTQETQYF; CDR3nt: TGTGCCAGCAGTGTGGACTATACCCAAGAGACCCAGTACTTC
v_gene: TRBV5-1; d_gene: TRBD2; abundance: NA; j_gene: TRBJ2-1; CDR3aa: CASSLETSGRTEQFF; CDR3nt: TGCGCCAGCAGCTTGGAGACTAGCGGGAGGACGGAGCAGTTCTTC
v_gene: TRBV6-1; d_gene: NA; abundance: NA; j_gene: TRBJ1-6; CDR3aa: CASSQLSYNSPLHF; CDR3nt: TGTGCCAGCAGTCAGCTCTCCTATAATTCACCCCTCCACTTT
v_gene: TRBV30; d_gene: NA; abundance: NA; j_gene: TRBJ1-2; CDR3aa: CAWSSNSNRLNYGYTF; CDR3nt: TGTGCCTGGAGTTCTAATTCGAACAGGCTTAACTATGGCTACACCTTC
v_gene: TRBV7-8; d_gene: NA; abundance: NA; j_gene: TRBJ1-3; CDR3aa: CASSLNFRDSTGNTIYF; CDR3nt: TGTGCCAGCAGCTTAAATTTTCGGGATTCTACTGGAAACACCATATATTTT
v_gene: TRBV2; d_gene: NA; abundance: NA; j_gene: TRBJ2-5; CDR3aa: CASSGSLETQYF; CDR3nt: TGTGCCAGCAGTGGTAGCTTGGAGACCCAGTACTTC